This is a list of T cell receptor beta chains from one sample in a study of CD4 T cells in relation to SARS-CoV-2 and coronaviruses. No antigen has been identified for these receptors. This table comes from immunoSEQ multiplex PCR, and its TCRdb copy is limited to in-frame clones, with some not included. Altogether roughly 18,000 clones are present, approximately 77% being singletons, with the ten largest covering around a quarter. Sequenced input: CD4+ T cells from PBMCs, cultured in vitro. These receptors originate from a human donor in good health. The CDR3 runs from the conserved cysteine through the conserved F or W. Each record gives: clone size, D gene, V gene, J gene, CDR3 protein, CDR3 DNA. A D gene is named only where the DNA matches it firmly. Clone size is given for some rows only: seen once, a few or many times, or a class if the clone is expanded.

size: once; D: -; V: TRBV7-9; J: TRBJ1-6; CDR3: CASSRPGVGTPLHF; DNA: TGTGCCAGCAGCCGCCCCGGGGTTGGTACGCCCCTCCACTTT
size: -; D: -; V: TRBV19; J: TRBJ1-3; CDR3: CASSISRTSLGNTIYF; DNA: TGTGCCAGTAGTATATCTCGAACATCGCTTGGAAACACCATATATTTT
size: -; D: -; V: TRBV29-1; J: TRBJ1-1; CDR3: CSVGGMNTEAFF; DNA: TGCAGCGTTGGCGGTATGAACACTGAAGCTTTCTTT
size: -; D: -; V: TRBV27; J: TRBJ2-7; CDR3: CASSLSVGSYEQYF; DNA: TGTGCCAGCAGTTTATCGGTCGGTTCCTACGAGCAGTACTTC
size: -; D: -; V: TRBV11-3; J: TRBJ2-7; CDR3: CASSLGRGTSYEQYF; DNA: TGTGCCAGCAGCTTAGGGCGGGGCACCTCCTACGAGCAGTACTTC
size: few; D: TRBD1; V: TRBV2; J: TRBJ2-7; CDR3: CASRSTNRGIDEQYF; DNA: TGTGCCAGCAGGAGTACTAACAGGGGAATAGACGAGCAGTACTTC
size: -; D: TRBD2; V: TRBV5-1; J: TRBJ2-1; CDR3: CASSAGGSGGLGNEQFF; DNA: TGCGCCAGCAGCGCGGGTGGTAGCGGGGGGCTCGGCAATGAGCAGTTCTTC
size: few; D: -; V: TRBV2; J: TRBJ2-5; CDR3: CASSGVLREETQYF; DNA: TGTGCCAGCAGTGGGGTCCTCCGGGAGGAGACCCAGTACTTC
size: -; D: -; V: TRBV24-1; J: TRBJ2-5; CDR3: CATSESDRRSRETQYF; DNA: TGTGCCACCAGTGAATCAGACAGGCGGAGTCGGGAGACCCAGTACTTC
size: -; D: TRBD1; V: TRBV5-1; J: TRBJ2-7; CDR3: CASSLGVDREYEQYF; DNA: TGCGCCAGCAGCTTGGGGGTAGACAGGGAATACGAGCAGTACTTC
size: -; D: -; V: TRBV15; J: TRBJ2-7; CDR3: CATSRKGTGDLFYEQYF; DNA: TGTGCCACCAGCAGAAAGGGTACCGGGGATCTTTTCTACGAGCAGTACTTC
size: once; D: TRBD2; V: TRBV20-1; J: TRBJ2-1; CDR3: CSASGTSGNYYNEQFF; DNA: TGCAGTGCTAGTGGGACTAGCGGGAACTACTACAATGAGCAGTTCTTC
size: -; D: TRBD1; V: TRBV4-1; J: TRBJ1-4; CDR3: CASSRIHRGSYEKLFF; DNA: TGCGCCAGCAGCCGAATTCACAGGGGGTCGTATGAAAAACTGTTTTTT
size: once; D: TRBD2; V: TRBV27; J: TRBJ2-2; CDR3: CASSLDEGTSGSPGELFF; DNA: TGTGCCAGCAGTTTAGATGAGGGGACTAGCGGGAGTCCGGGGGAGCTGTTTTTT
size: -; D: -; V: TRBV14; J: TRBJ1-3; CDR3: CASSQDWASGNTIYF; DNA: TGTGCCAGCAGCCAAGATTGGGCGTCTGGAAACACCATATATTTT
size: -; D: TRBD2; V: TRBV6-2/TRBV6-3; J: TRBJ2-1; CDR3: CASSRLAASYNEQFF; DNA: TGTGCCAGCAGTCGGCTAGCGGCCTCCTACAATGAGCAGTTCTTC
size: -; D: TRBD1; V: TRBV6-5; J: TRBJ2-7; CDR3: CASSSLKGGGAYEQYF; DNA: TGTGCCAGCAGTTCCCTGAAAGGGGGCGGTGCTTACGAGCAGTACTTC
size: few; D: -; V: TRBV2; J: TRBJ2-1; CDR3: CASIWDVSSYNEQFF; DNA: TGTGCCAGCATTTGGGACGTGAGCTCCTACAATGAGCAGTTCTTC
size: -; D: TRBD1; V: TRBV30; J: TRBJ1-2; CDR3: CAWSRDRPFNYGYTF; DNA: TGTGCCTGGAGCCGGGACAGGCCCTTCAACTATGGCTACACCTTC
size: -; D: TRBD1; V: TRBV5-1; J: TRBJ2-2; CDR3: CASSWTTGFGNTGELFF; DNA: TGCGCCAGCAGCTGGACGACAGGGTTTGGGAACACCGGGGAGCTGTTTTTT
size: -; D: -; V: TRBV7-9; J: TRBJ1-1; CDR3: CASSAQRNTEAFF; DNA: TGTGCCAGCAGCGCTCAGAGGAACACTGAAGCTTTCTTT
size: -; D: TRBD1; V: TRBV6-5; J: TRBJ1-5; CDR3: CASSSGTGGEPQHF; DNA: TGTGCCAGCAGCTCCGGGACAGGGGGCGAGCCCCAGCATTTT
size: -; D: TRBD1; V: TRBV7-6; J: TRBJ1-2; CDR3: CASSPGTGGGYGYTF; DNA: TGTGCCAGCAGCCCCGGGACAGGGGGCGGCTATGGCTACACCTTC
size: -; D: -; V: TRBV18; J: TRBJ1-1; CDR3: CASSPNRQGTNTEAFF; DNA: TGTGCCAGCTCACCTAATCGGCAGGGGACGAACACTGAAGCTTTCTTT
size: -; D: TRBD1; V: TRBV7-7; J: TRBJ2-1; CDR3: CASSSQQGIGVEQFF; DNA: TGTGCCAGCAGCTCCCAACAGGGGATAGGTGTTGAGCAGTTCTTC
size: -; D: -; V: TRBV7-9; J: TRBJ2-5; CDR3: CASSLTATDDLGAQYF; DNA: TGTGCCAGCAGCTTAACGGCGACAGACGACCTTGGGGCCCAGTACTTC
size: -; D: -; V: TRBV30; J: TRBJ1-4; CDR3: CAWAAREKLFF; DNA: TGTGCCTGGGCGGCGCGGGAAAAACTGTTTTTT
size: -; D: -; V: TRBV28; J: TRBJ2-7; CDR3: CASSSPGPMGSGQYF; DNA: TGTGCCAGCAGTTCCCCCGGGCCTATGGGGTCTGGGCAGTACTTC
size: -; D: -; V: TRBV24-1; J: TRBJ2-7; CDR3: CATSTPGSYEQYF; DNA: TGTGCCACCAGCACGCCGGGGTCCTACGAGCAGTACTTC
size: few; D: -; V: TRBV5-1; J: TRBJ2-7; CDR3: CASSLRTGTGGEQYF; DNA: TGCGCCAGCAGCTTAAGAACCGGGACCGGAGGAGAGCAGTACTTC
size: few; D: -; V: TRBV11-2; J: TRBJ1-6; CDR3: CASSLVDSPLHF; DNA: TGTGCCAGCAGCTTAGTAGATTCACCCCTCCACTTT
size: -; D: -; V: TRBV6-5; J: TRBJ2-3; CDR3: CAAALRGGGPDTQYF; DNA: TGTGCCGCAGCACTTAGGGGCGGAGGCCCAGATACGCAGTATTTT
size: -; D: TRBD2; V: TRBV10-3; J: TRBJ2-2; CDR3: CATNLGRGGGELFF; DNA: TGTGCCACCAACCTCGGACGGGGGGGTGGGGAGCTGTTTTTT
size: -; D: -; V: TRBV28; J: TRBJ2-5; CDR3: CASTPGTYGRETQYF; DNA: TGTGCCAGCACCCCAGGGACCTATGGGCGAGAGACCCAGTACTTC
size: -; D: -; V: TRBV6-1; J: TRBJ1-6; CDR3: CASSDGGPGNSPLHF; DNA: TGTGCCAGCAGTGATGGGGGGCCCGGCAATTCACCCCTCCACTTT
size: -; D: TRBD1; V: TRBV2; J: TRBJ2-7; CDR3: CASRGGQGTYYEQYF; DNA: TGTGCCAGCAGGGGGGGACAGGGCACATACTACGAGCAGTACTTC
size: -; D: -; V: TRBV28; J: TRBJ2-7; CDR3: CASSSNSFTYEQYF; DNA: TGTGCCAGCAGCTCCAACTCTTTTACCTACGAGCAGTACTTC
size: -; D: TRBD2; V: TRBV6-1; J: TRBJ2-3; CDR3: CASSGKATSGSFGDTQYF; DNA: TGTGCCAGCAGTGGGAAAGCGACTAGCGGGAGCTTCGGAGATACGCAGTATTTT
size: -; D: -; V: TRBV28; J: TRBJ2-7; CDR3: CASTNRAYEQYF; DNA: TGTGCCAGCACGAACAGGGCTTACGAGCAGTACTTC
size: -; D: -; V: TRBV20-1; J: TRBJ2-1; CDR3: CSASPRDNEQFF; DNA: TGCAGTGCTAGTCCAAGAGACAATGAGCAGTTCTTC
size: -; D: -; V: TRBV11-3; J: TRBJ2-6; CDR3: CASSSRGTGANVLTF; DNA: TGTGCCAGCAGCTCGAGGGGTACTGGGGCCAACGTCCTGACTTTC
size: -; D: -; V: TRBV7-9; J: TRBJ2-7; CDR3: CATSLTAYEQYF; DNA: TGTGCCACCTCGCTAACGGCCTACGAGCAGTACTTC
size: -; D: -; V: TRBV27; J: TRBJ1-1; CDR3: CASSLGGTNTVKNTEAFF; DNA: TGTGCCAGCAGTTTAGGTGGGACAAATACAGTGAAGAACACTGAAGCTTTCTTT
size: -; D: -; V: TRBV3-1/TRBV3-2; J: TRBJ2-7; CDR3: CASVTRVPSSYEQYF; DNA: TGTGCCAGCGTCACTCGCGTCCCGAGCTCCTACGAGCAGTACTTC
size: -; D: -; V: TRBV18; J: TRBJ1-5; CDR3: CASSPIGQTNQPQHF; DNA: TGTGCCAGCTCTCCTATCGGACAAACAAATCAGCCCCAGCATTTT
size: -; D: TRBD2; V: TRBV19; J: TRBJ2-7; CDR3: CASSRVRTSLVYEQYF; DNA: TGTGCCAGTAGTAGGGTCCGGACTAGCCTCGTCTACGAGCAGTACTTC
size: -; D: -; V: TRBV5-1; J: TRBJ1-2; CDR3: CASSPDMIGYTF; DNA: TGCGCCAGCAGCCCGGACATGATCGGCTACACCTTC
size: few; D: -; V: TRBV5-1; J: TRBJ1-2; CDR3: CASSLVGLAGRNNYGYTF; DNA: TGCGCCAGCAGCTTGGTTGGGCTCGCAGGCCGCAACAACTATGGCTACACCTTC
size: few; D: TRBD1; V: TRBV5-6; J: TRBJ1-2; CDR3: CASSLGGTGVNYGYTF; DNA: TGTGCCAGCAGCTTGGGCGGGACAGGGGTAAACTATGGCTACACCTTC
size: few; D: -; V: TRBV6-6; J: TRBJ1-5; CDR3: CASSPRGGVSNQPQHF; DNA: TGTGCCAGCAGTCCCCGTGGGGGAGTAAGCAATCAGCCCCAGCATTTT
size: -; D: -; V: TRBV3-1/TRBV3-2; J: TRBJ2-2; CDR3: CASATRYDTGELFF; DNA: TGTGCCAGCGCGACTAGGTACGACACCGGGGAGCTGTTTTTT
size: -; D: TRBD2; V: TRBV7-9; J: TRBJ2-7; CDR3: CASSPRTSGRVMGEQYF; DNA: TGTGCCAGCAGCCCCCGGACTAGCGGGAGGGTAATGGGCGAGCAGTACTTC
size: -; D: TRBD2; V: TRBV11-2; J: TRBJ2-7; CDR3: CASSLDRGSGMNEQYF; DNA: TGTGCCAGCAGCTTAGATCGGGGTAGCGGGATGAACGAGCAGTACTTC
size: -; D: -; V: TRBV13; J: TRBJ2-1; CDR3: CASSLGTSATYNEQFF; DNA: TGTGCCAGCAGCTTAGGCACTAGTGCAACCTACAATGAGCAGTTCTTC
size: -; D: TRBD2; V: TRBV7-2; J: TRBJ2-5; CDR3: CASSLEAAGGTQYF; DNA: TGTGCCAGCAGCTTAGAGGCCGCGGGAGGGACCCAGTACTTC
size: -; D: -; V: TRBV19; J: TRBJ1-3; CDR3: CASSIGSGLTGNTIYF; DNA: TGTGCCAGTAGTATCGGTTCGGGGTTAACTGGAAACACCATATATTTT
size: -; D: -; V: TRBV20-1; J: TRBJ2-7; CDR3: CSARQTSEQYF; DNA: TGCAGTGCCCGTCAAACTAGCGAGCAGTACTTC
size: -; D: -; V: TRBV5-1; J: TRBJ1-4; CDR3: CASSDVGWGEKLFF; DNA: TGCGCCAGCAGCGACGTGGGGTGGGGAGAAAAACTGTTTTTT
size: -; D: TRBD1; V: TRBV25-1; J: TRBJ1-2; CDR3: CASSESRGYGYTF; DNA: TGTGCCAGCAGTGAAAGCAGGGGGTATGGCTACACCTTC
size: -; D: -; V: TRBV11-2; J: TRBJ1-3; CDR3: CASSLTRAARQRRNTIYF; DNA: TGTGCCAGCAGCCTCACAAGGGCAGCTAGGCAGAGACGAAACACCATATATTTT